This is a list of T cell receptor beta chains from one sample in a study of blood T cell repertoires in COVID-19. Sequenced by immunoSEQ multiplex PCR; TCRdb stores in-frame clones only, minus some. The table records roughly 300,000 clones, roughly 90% of them present only once. Sequenced sample: peripheral blood. These TCRs come from a man aged 18 to 30 who had recovered from COVID-19. Both conserved end residues are part of each CDR3. Each record gives: J gene, clone size, D gene, V gene, CDR3 DNA, CDR3 protein. D genes are given only for firm matches. For some rows the clone size is stated as once, few or many, or as a class when expanded; others skip it.

J gene: TRBJ1-1; clone size: .; D gene: TRBD1; V gene: TRBV10-3; CDR3 DNA: TGTGCCTGCCGGACAGGGGTAGCCACTGAAGCTTTCTTT; CDR3 protein: CACRTGVATEAFF
J gene: TRBJ2-1; clone size: .; D gene: TRBD2; V gene: TRBV9; CDR3 DNA: TGTGCCAGCAGCGGGCATCTAGCGGGGCCCTACAATGAGCAGTTCTTC; CDR3 protein: CASSGHLAGPYNEQFF
J gene: TRBJ2-7; clone size: .; D gene: .; V gene: TRBV13; CDR3 DNA: TGTGCCAGCAGCTTAGGCCGAGGTTTCGGCGAGCAGTACTTC; CDR3 protein: CASSLGRGFGEQYF
J gene: TRBJ1-2; clone size: .; D gene: .; V gene: TRBV6-1; CDR3 DNA: TGTGCCAGCAGTGAGCCGGGACTACCTAAAGGTGGCTACACCTTC; CDR3 protein: CASSEPGLPKGGYTF
J gene: TRBJ1-3; clone size: .; D gene: .; V gene: TRBV5-6; CDR3 DNA: TGTGCCAGCAGCTTCGGGCAGGGAGGCTACACCATATATTTT; CDR3 protein: CASSFGQGGYTIYF
J gene: TRBJ2-3; clone size: .; D gene: .; V gene: TRBV5-1; CDR3 DNA: TGCGCCAGCAGCACCGGAGGGCCGGAAGATACGCAGTATTTT; CDR3 protein: CASSTGGPEDTQYF
J gene: TRBJ2-7; clone size: .; D gene: TRBD1; V gene: TRBV12-3/TRBV12-4; CDR3 DNA: TGTGCCAGCAGCGGGACAGGGCGCCCCGAGCAGTACTTC; CDR3 protein: CASSGTGRPEQYF
J gene: TRBJ1-1; clone size: .; D gene: .; V gene: TRBV3-1/TRBV3-2; CDR3 DNA: TGTGCCAGCAGCCTGGCGGGCACTGAAGCTTTCTTT; CDR3 protein: CASSLAGTEAFF
J gene: TRBJ1-5; clone size: .; D gene: .; V gene: TRBV12-3/TRBV12-4; CDR3 DNA: TGTGCCAGCACCTGGGGGGGCAATCAGCCCCAGCATTTT; CDR3 protein: CASTWGGNQPQHF
J gene: TRBJ2-3; clone size: once; D gene: .; V gene: TRBV20-1; CDR3 DNA: TGCAGTGCTAGTGAACTTCCGGGTACGCAGTATTTT; CDR3 protein: CSASELPGTQYF
J gene: TRBJ1-2; clone size: .; D gene: TRBD1; V gene: TRBV5-1; CDR3 DNA: TGCGCCAGCAGCCTACAGGGGGGGACGAACTATGGCTACACCTTC; CDR3 protein: CASSLQGGTNYGYTF
J gene: TRBJ1-3; clone size: .; D gene: .; V gene: TRBV7-2; CDR3 DNA: TGTGCCAGCAGGAGGAACTCTGGAAACACCATATATTTT; CDR3 protein: CASRRNSGNTIYF
J gene: TRBJ2-7; clone size: .; D gene: .; V gene: TRBV6-6; CDR3 DNA: TGTGCCAGCAGCCTGGGGGAGGTTCTCGAGCAGTACTTC; CDR3 protein: CASSLGEVLEQYF
J gene: TRBJ2-1; clone size: .; D gene: TRBD2; V gene: TRBV5-1; CDR3 DNA: TGCGCCAGCAGCTTGCCCGGACTAGCGGGGAGCAATGAGCAGTTCTTC; CDR3 protein: CASSLPGLAGSNEQFF
J gene: TRBJ2-3; clone size: .; D gene: .; V gene: TRBV10-3; CDR3 DNA: TGTGCCATCAGTGAAGAGAGCGCAGATACGCAGTATTTT; CDR3 protein: CAISEESADTQYF
J gene: TRBJ2-1; clone size: few; D gene: TRBD1; V gene: TRBV5-1; CDR3 DNA: TGCGCCAGCAGCTTGGTATTTCGACAGGGCAATGAGCAGTTCTTC; CDR3 protein: CASSLVFRQGNEQFF
J gene: TRBJ2-3; clone size: .; D gene: .; V gene: TRBV6-6; CDR3 DNA: TGTGCCAGCAGTCCGATGACAGACGAAGATACGCAGTATTTT; CDR3 protein: CASSPMTDEDTQYF
J gene: TRBJ1-5; clone size: .; D gene: .; V gene: TRBV15; CDR3 DNA: TGTGCCACCAGCAGAGATCATTTGAGGGAGGGCAATCAGCCCCAGCATTTT; CDR3 protein: CATSRDHLREGNQPQHF
J gene: TRBJ2-2; clone size: .; D gene: .; V gene: TRBV24-1; CDR3 DNA: TGTGCCACCAGTGATCCCTACAGGGATACCGGGGAGCTGTTTTTT; CDR3 protein: CATSDPYRDTGELFF
J gene: TRBJ2-7; clone size: .; D gene: TRBD1; V gene: TRBV5-1; CDR3 DNA: TGCGCCAGCAGCTTAGGGACAGGAGAGTACGAGCAGTACTTC; CDR3 protein: CASSLGTGEYEQYF
J gene: TRBJ1-3; clone size: .; D gene: TRBD1; V gene: TRBV4-2; CDR3 DNA: TGTGCCAGCAGCCAAGCCGTTGACAGGGGAGGTGGAAACACCATATATTTT; CDR3 protein: CASSQAVDRGGGNTIYF
J gene: TRBJ2-7; clone size: .; D gene: TRBD2; V gene: TRBV14; CDR3 DNA: TGTGCCAGCAGCCAAGGGGGGAGGGGTGGATACGAGCAGTACTTC; CDR3 protein: CASSQGGRGGYEQYF
J gene: TRBJ1-3; clone size: once; D gene: .; V gene: TRBV7-9; CDR3 DNA: TGTGCCAGCAGCTTAGGGCAGGGCAACTCTGGAAACACCATATATTTT; CDR3 protein: CASSLGQGNSGNTIYF
J gene: TRBJ1-1; clone size: .; D gene: TRBD1; V gene: TRBV11-1; CDR3 DNA: TGTGCCAGCAGCCCTATAGGACAGGGTGGTGAAGCTTTCTTT; CDR3 protein: CASSPIGQGGEAFF
J gene: TRBJ2-7; clone size: .; D gene: TRBD1; V gene: TRBV5-1; CDR3 DNA: TGCGCCAGCAGCTTGGCGGGGACAGTTGTTTACGAGCAGTACTTC; CDR3 protein: CASSLAGTVVYEQYF
J gene: TRBJ2-7; clone size: .; D gene: TRBD1; V gene: TRBV29-1; CDR3 DNA: TGCAGCGGGGGGACAGGGGCGGGCTACGAGCAGTACTTC; CDR3 protein: CSGGTGAGYEQYF
J gene: TRBJ1-1; clone size: .; D gene: .; V gene: TRBV7-9; CDR3 DNA: TGTGCCAGCAGCTTATGGTCCCAGGGGAACACTGAAGCTTTCTTT; CDR3 protein: CASSLWSQGNTEAFF
J gene: TRBJ1-2; clone size: .; D gene: .; V gene: TRBV9; CDR3 DNA: TGTGCCAGCAGCGGACCGTTTGCGGGGGCGCCTTATGGCTACACCTTC; CDR3 protein: CASSGPFAGAPYGYTF
J gene: TRBJ1-1; clone size: .; D gene: .; V gene: TRBV6-5; CDR3 DNA: TGTGCCAGCAGTCCGGTAACCCTAACTGAAGCTTTCTTT; CDR3 protein: CASSPVTLTEAFF
J gene: TRBJ2-7; clone size: .; D gene: TRBD2; V gene: TRBV2; CDR3 DNA: TGTGCCAGCAGTGAATTAGCGGGAGACGAGCAGTACTTC; CDR3 protein: CASSELAGDEQYF
J gene: TRBJ1-1; clone size: few; D gene: TRBD1; V gene: TRBV19; CDR3 DNA: TGTGCCAGTAGTCCCGGACAGGGGAGCACTGAAGCTTTCTTT; CDR3 protein: CASSPGQGSTEAFF
J gene: TRBJ2-3; clone size: .; D gene: .; V gene: TRBV11-2; CDR3 DNA: TGTGCCAGCAGCTCAGGCATATCGCAGTATTTT; CDR3 protein: CASSSGISQYF
J gene: TRBJ2-7; clone size: .; D gene: .; V gene: TRBV5-4; CDR3 DNA: TGTGCCAGCAGCTTGGGGTCCCCGCTAAACGAGCAGTACTTC; CDR3 protein: CASSLGSPLNEQYF
J gene: TRBJ2-7; clone size: .; D gene: .; V gene: TRBV30; CDR3 DNA: TGTGCCTGGAGCTTGGGGGCAACCTACGAGCAGTACTTC; CDR3 protein: CAWSLGATYEQYF
J gene: TRBJ1-1; clone size: .; D gene: .; V gene: TRBV10-2; CDR3 DNA: TGCGCCAGCACTTCACAGGGAACCTCCAGCGCTTTCTTT; CDR3 protein: CASTSQGTSSAFF
J gene: TRBJ2-7; clone size: .; D gene: TRBD2; V gene: TRBV7-2; CDR3 DNA: TGTGCCAGCAGCTTCGGAGGGGCGGGGGGGCACGAGCAGTACTTC; CDR3 protein: CASSFGGAGGHEQYF
J gene: TRBJ2-1; clone size: .; D gene: .; V gene: TRBV6-5; CDR3 DNA: TGTGCCAGCAGTTACACAGGGAATGAGCAGTTCTTC; CDR3 protein: CASSYTGNEQFF
J gene: TRBJ2-3; clone size: .; D gene: .; V gene: TRBV6-4; CDR3 DNA: TGTGCCAGCAGTGACCTGGGGGGTACGCAGTATTTT; CDR3 protein: CASSDLGGTQYF
J gene: TRBJ2-3; clone size: .; D gene: .; V gene: TRBV3-1/TRBV3-2; CDR3 DNA: TGTGCCAGCAGCCCAACAGATACTAGCACAGATACGCAGTATTTT; CDR3 protein: CASSPTDTSTDTQYF
J gene: TRBJ1-4; clone size: .; D gene: .; V gene: TRBV5-6; CDR3 DNA: TGTGCCAGCAACTTATACCCAGGGGTTGTCGAAAAACTGTTTTTT; CDR3 protein: CASNLYPGVVEKLFF
J gene: TRBJ1-2; clone size: few; D gene: .; V gene: TRBV2; CDR3 DNA: TGTGCCAGCAGTGAACAGGGCTCGCCCAACTATGGCTACACCTTC; CDR3 protein: CASSEQGSPNYGYTF
J gene: TRBJ2-2; clone size: .; D gene: TRBD1; V gene: TRBV3-1/TRBV3-2; CDR3 DNA: TGTGCCAGCAGCCAGTACAGGGGGCGCGGCACCGGGGAGCTGTTTTTT; CDR3 protein: CASSQYRGRGTGELFF
J gene: TRBJ1-1; clone size: .; D gene: TRBD1; V gene: TRBV11-3; CDR3 DNA: TGTGCCAGCAGCCGACAGGGTTGGACTGAAGCTTTCTTT; CDR3 protein: CASSRQGWTEAFF
J gene: TRBJ2-5; clone size: .; D gene: .; V gene: TRBV25-1; CDR3 DNA: TGTGCCAGCAGTGAAAGAGGGTCCCTTCAAGAGACCCAGTACTTC; CDR3 protein: CASSERGSLQETQYF
J gene: TRBJ2-7; clone size: .; D gene: TRBD1; V gene: TRBV27; CDR3 DNA: TGTGCCAGCAGTTTGGGACAGGGAACCCGCTACGAGCAGTACTTC; CDR3 protein: CASSLGQGTRYEQYF
J gene: TRBJ2-5; clone size: .; D gene: .; V gene: TRBV20-1; CDR3 DNA: TGCAGTGCTAGTGGTCCGGGGGAGACCCAGTACTTC; CDR3 protein: CSASGPGETQYF
J gene: TRBJ2-1; clone size: .; D gene: .; V gene: TRBV5-1; CDR3 DNA: TGCGCCAGCAGCTTTGGATTCGAGGGCAATGAGCAGTTCTTC; CDR3 protein: CASSFGFEGNEQFF
J gene: TRBJ2-7; clone size: .; D gene: .; V gene: TRBV7-9; CDR3 DNA: TGTGCCAGCAGCCCCGTAGTGCGCGAGCAGTACTTC; CDR3 protein: CASSPVVREQYF
J gene: TRBJ1-2; clone size: .; D gene: .; V gene: TRBV19; CDR3 DNA: TGTGCCAGTAGTATAAGCCTGTTCTATGGCTACACCTTC; CDR3 protein: CASSISLFYGYTF